This T cell receptor beta chain was retrieved from a study of blood T cell repertoires in COVID-19. CDR1 MGHRA and CDR2 YSYEKL come from the germline V gene. Trimming cost V 1 base and J 0 bases, with 3 bases left between them. The CDR3 loop spans 14 amino acids. Data came from immunoSEQ multiplex PCR; TCRdb stores just in-frame clones and leaves some out. The sample yields some 180,000 clones, roughly 80% seen once. Sequenced sample: peripheral blood. The TCR comes from a woman older than 75 with COVID-19, enrolled during active disease. This rearrangement joins TRBV4-1 to TRBJ2-2; the D is unclear. CDR3 in amino acids: CASSQGPNTGELFF. CDR3 DNA sequence: TGCGCCAGCAGCCAAGGGCCGAACACCGGGGAGCTGTTTTTT.